The clone carrying this T cell receptor (beta chain) has a single count. The antigen is unknown. These data are taken from a study of cytomegalovirus exposure and HLA in healthy donors. Study-wide findings and caveats: With later analysis, a missense DCLRE1C variant became linked to TCR beta V- and J-gene trimming.

This CDR3 has 14 amino acids. V lost 2 bases to trimming and J lost 10 bases, with 17 bases between them. The germline CDR1 and CDR2 sequences are MNHEY and SVGAGI. The PCR made use of 60 Vbeta and 13 Jbeta primers. Repertoires were generated with immunoSEQ multiplex PCR, while TCRdb's copy carries only in-frame clones and drops some. The data contain about 160,000 clones, approximately 76% of them singletons. This chain connects TRBV6-5 to TRBJ1-1, with D perhaps matching TRBD1 (6 bases). The sequencing input was PBMCs. The clonotype was recovered from a man aged 55 to 70 in good health and CMV-seronegative. Here the CDR3 reads CASSYLSRTGRAFF. The CDR3 DNA reads TGTGCCAGCAGTTACCTATCTCGTACAGGGCGAGCTTTCTTT.